The 27 T cell receptor beta chains in this list originate from one sample, sequenced in a study of control samples from healthy donors and cancer patients. Profiled with immunoSEQ multiplex PCR; TCRdb holds only in-frame clones, not every one. This table has 95,000 to 150,000 clones, around 87% appearing once. Sequenced sample: blood. Receptor source: a man aged 35-49 years in good health.

The chain is built from TRBV5-5 and TRBJ1-1; D not certain. V dropped 4 bases and J dropped 0 bases, with 7 bases sitting between them. This CDR3 has 13 residues. Germline V gives CDR1 SGHKS, CDR2 YYEKEE (reference sequence). CDR3 sequence (DNA): TGTGCCAGCAGCCTCAGGATGAACACTGAAGCTTTCTTT. Translating it yields CASSLRMNTEAFF.

V is TRBV28 and J is TRBJ2-2, with 12 bases matching TRBD2. J gave up 1 base and V 4 bases, and 16 bases lay outside the gene matches. CDR3 length equals 21 residues. Germline CDR1 is MDHEN and CDR2 is SYDVKM. The CDR3 DNA reads TGTGCCAGCAGTTGGTTAGCCCTACTAGCGGGGGGTACGGAGAACACCGGGGAGCTGTTTTTT. This gives the protein CASSWLALLAGGTENTGELFF.

V gene TRBV24-1 combines with J gene TRBJ2-1; D is undetermined. Trimming took off 7 bases at V and 0 bases at J, with 12 bases between the two ends. Germline-derived CDR1 and CDR2 are KGHDR and SFDVKD. This CDR3 is 15 amino acids long. CDR3 DNA: TGTGCCACCAGCCGTGGGGATAGCTCCTACAATGAGCAGTTCTTC. Translated: CATSRGDSSYNEQFF.

On this clone: This specimen includes other DNA sequences encoding the same CDR3. The rearrangement uses TRBV19 and TRBJ1-3; the match to TRBD1 covers 8 bases. The trim removed 4 bases at V and 0 bases at J, leaving 2 bases unmatched. Germline V lookup: CDR1 LNHDA, CDR2 SQIVND (reference sequence). The CDR3 has 15 amino acids. CDR3 sequence reads: CASSTDRGSGNTIYF. The DNA for the CDR3 is TGTGCCAGTAGTACCGACAGGGGCTCTGGAAACACCATATATTTT.

The chain uses TRBV14 and TRBJ1-1; a weak D match, TRBD1 (5 bases). The CDR3 covers 16 residues. The germline gives CDR1 SGHDN, CDR2 FVKESK. V was clipped by 5 bases and J by 3 bases, with 19 bases between them. This chain's CDR3 is CASSAPGKGWYTEAFF. DNA of the CDR3: TGTGCCAGCAGCGCGCCAGGGAAGGGATGGTACACTGAAGCTTTCTTT.

This clone has only one observation. The gene calls are TRBV11-3 and TRBJ2-7; D not resolved. Germline loops: CDR1 SGHNT, CDR2 YENEEA. V lost 1 base to trimming and J lost 7 bases, with 23 bases between them. CDR3 length: 17 amino acids. The CDR3 DNA sequence: TGTGCCAGCAGCTTAGGCCTGTGGGATATCACTCCTACGGAGCAGTACTTC. Translated: CASSLGLWDITPTEQYF.

The genes are TRBV29-1 and TRBJ1-6; D possibly corresponds to TRBD1 (5 bases). From germline, CDR1 is SQVTM and CDR2 ANQGSEA. This CDR3 comprises 13 residues. Trimming cost V 6 bases and J 7 bases, with 13 bases left between them. The CDR3 DNA reads as TGCAGCGTAGGACAAAATACGAATTCACCCCTCCACTTT. It codes for CSVGQNTNSPLHF.

J is TRBJ2-2 and V is TRBV6-2 or TRBV6-3; D is unresolved. The CDR3 totals 11 residues. The ends were cut back, 3 bases at V and 7 bases at J, with 3 bases in the middle. From germline, CDR1 is MNHEY and CDR2 SVGEGT. The CDR3 loop is CASSYYGELFF. The CDR3 region has the DNA TGTGCCAGCAGTTATTACGGGGAGCTGTTTTTT.

The gene calls are TRBV5-1 and TRBJ2-7, with 9 bases aligning to TRBD1. Germline V CDR1 and CDR2: SGHRS, YFSETQ. V was clipped by 4 bases and J by 3 bases; unmatched bases: 11. The CDR3 is 16 amino acids. The CDR3 DNA reads TGCGCCAGCAGCCCAGAACAGGGGGCGTCCCTCTACGAGCAGTACTTC. Residues: CASSPEQGASLYEQYF.

This clone has a single count. Other DNA sequences in this specimen translate into the identical CDR3. V usage is TRBV9 and J usage is TRBJ2-3; D ambiguous. V lost 0 bases and J 0 bases, leaving 14 bases between the germline ends. Germline V gene sequence: CDR1 SGDLS, CDR2 YYNGEE. The length of the CDR3 is 17 residues. The CDR3 sequence: CASSVGQPLESTDTQYF. DNA for the CDR3: TGTGCCAGCAGCGTAGGTCAGCCCCTAGAGAGCACAGATACGCAGTATTTT. Full variable domain (rest looked up from reference TRBV9 and TRBJ2-3): DSGVTQTPKHLITATGQRVTLRCSPRSGDLSVYWYQQSLDQGLQFLIQYYNGEERAKGNILERFSAQQFPDLHSELNLSSLELGDSALYFCASSVGQPLESTDTQYFGPGTRLTVL.

The chain uses TRBV20-1 and TRBJ2-3, with TRBD2 matching over 8 bases. V was clipped by 3 bases and J by 0 bases; unmatched bases: 14. The CDR3 consists of 18 residues. Germline CDR1 DFQATT, CDR2 SNEGSKA (reference sequence). The CDR3 nucleotides read TGCAGTGCTAGTATTGGCGGGGGGATCCTTACTAGCACAGATACGCAGTATTTT. Translation gives CSASIGGGILTSTDTQYF.

The CDR3 here is CASRPSGLMNTGELFF. CDR3 DNA sequence: TGTGCCAGCAGACCTAGTGGTCTTATGAACACCGGGGAGCTGTTTTTT. The rearrangement uses TRBV9 and TRBJ2-2; D gene ambiguous. Looked up from germline, CDR1 is SGDLS and CDR2 is YYNGEE. This CDR3 contains 16 residues. The germline V and J ends were trimmed by 5 bases and 1 base, with 15 bases remaining between them.

This chain links TRBV24-1 with TRBJ2-3; 8 nucleotides match TRBD1. V gave up 3 bases and J gave up 6 bases; unmatched junction bases: 7. This CDR3 is 15 amino acids long. The germline CDR1 and CDR2 sequences are KGHDR and SFDVKD. CDR3 DNA: TGTGCCACCAGTGATACCGGGACAGGATCGGATACGCAGTATTTT. Protein: CATSDTGTGSDTQYF.

The chain uses TRBV9 and TRBJ2-2; D may match TRBD1 or TRBD2 (5 bases each). Germline V gene data show CDR1 as SGDLS and CDR2 as YYNGEE. The CDR3 is 13 amino acids. Trimming took 2 bases from V and 6 from J, leaving 8 bases between them. CDR3 region: CASSVMGAGELFF. DNA of the CDR3: TGTGCCAGCAGCGTCATGGGGGCCGGGGAGCTGTTTTTT.

This sequence joins TRBV4-3 and TRBJ2-7; a weak D match, TRBD2 (6 bases). This CDR3 comprises 16 residues. Looked up from germline, CDR1 is LGHNA and CDR2 is YSLEER. The germline V and J ends were trimmed by 3 bases and 9 bases, with 24 bases remaining between them. CDR3 nucleotides: TGCGCCAGCAGCCACCTCACGGAGGGACCGCGGAGGGGGCAGTACTTC. It specifies CASSHLTEGPRRGQYF.

This clone was observed a single time. The chain recombines TRBV5-1 with TRBJ2-7, with D perhaps matching TRBD2 (5 bases). The germline CDR1 and CDR2 sequences are SGHRS and YFSETQ. V was trimmed by 1 base and J by 0 bases, leaving 20 bases between them. The CDR3 sequence is 18 residues long. This CDR3 reads CASSLRASTSFSSYEQYF. The CDR3 DNA follows: TGCGCCAGCAGCTTGAGGGCTAGCACCTCCTTCAGCTCCTACGAGCAGTACTTC.

The V gene is TRBV19, the J gene TRBJ2-5; 11 bases agree with TRBD2. The junction had 10 bases not matched to a gene; V was cut back by 3 bases and J by 7 bases. CDR1 and CDR2 from the germline V gene are LNHDA and SQIVND (reference sequence). The CDR3 is 16 amino acids. The CDR3 here is CASSIWTSGPEGTQYF. For the CDR3, the DNA is TGTGCCAGTAGTATCTGGACTAGCGGGCCCGAGGGGACCCAGTACTTC.

The rearrangement joins TRBV18 to TRBJ2-7; tentatively, D is TRBD1 (5 bases). Trimming cost V 3 bases and J 2 bases, with 17 bases left between them. CDR1 KGHSH and CDR2 LQKENI come from the germline V gene. The CDR3 length is 16 residues. In nucleotides, the CDR3 is TGTGCCAGCTCACCGGGAAGACAGCCAGCCACCTACGAGCAGTACTTC. Protein product: CASSPGRQPATYEQYF.

The chain is built from TRBV6-5 and TRBJ1-3, with TRBD1 as a possible D gene (5 bases). The length of the CDR3 is 14 residues. V lost 5 bases and J lost 0, with 8 bases in between. Germline CDR1 reads MNHEY; CDR2 reads SVGAGI. In DNA, the CDR3 is TGTGCCAGCAGTACAGGCAACTCTGGAAACACCATATATTTT. This sequence encodes CASSTGNSGNTIYF.

The rearrangement links TRBV10-2 to TRBJ1-1; 9 bases line up with TRBD1. The V segment lost 4 bases and the J segment 8 bases; nucleotides outside the gene matches: 2. The CDR3 extends over 12 amino acids. Germline CDR1 reads WSHSY; CDR2 reads SAAADI. CDR3: CASSGDRVEAFF. The CDR3 DNA reads as TGCGCCAGCAGTGGGGACAGGGTGGAAGCTTTCTTT.

The chain employs TRBV7-7 and TRBJ2-5, with D possibly being TRBD2 (5 bases). Trimming removed 6 bases from V and 2 bases from J, with 16 bases in between. Germline lookup yields CDR1 SSHAT and CDR2 FNYEAQ (reference sequence). CDR3 length: 15 residues. The DNA of the CDR3 is TGTGCCAGCAGTCCCGGGCGGGTACCTCAAGAGACCCAGTACTTC. This encodes CASSPGRVPQETQYF. The whole variable domain, filled in from reference TRBV7-7 and TRBJ2-5, reads GAGVSQSPRYKVTKRGQDVTLRCDPISSHATLYWYQQALGQGPEFLTYFNYEAQPDKSGLPSDRFSAERPEGSISTLTIQRTEQRDSAMYRCASSPGRVPQETQYFGPGTRLLVL.

The rearrangement uses TRBV6-4 and TRBJ1-1; D is uncertain. The CDR3 has 15 amino acids. CDR1 and CDR2 from the germline V gene are MRHNA and SNTAGT. V was shortened by 3 bases and J by 9 bases, with 20 bases between the two germline ends. The CDR3 bases are TGTGCCAGCAGTGAAGGTCTGGGAGACCTTAAGAAAGCTTTCTTT. This gives the protein CASSEGLGDLKKAFF.

This chain joins TRBV24-1 and TRBJ2-2; D might be TRBD1 (5 bases). The germline gives CDR1 KGHDR, CDR2 SFDVKD. Trimming stripped 4 bases from V and 0 bases from J, with 11 bases between. The CDR3 loop spans 16 amino acids. CDR3 protein: CATSDPTGTNTGELFF. CDR3 DNA: TGTGCCACCAGTGACCCTACAGGAACGAACACCGGGGAGCTGTTTTTT.

The V gene is TRBV5-4, the J gene TRBJ1-4, with D unclear. V lost 3 bases to trimming and J lost 0 bases, with 15 bases between them. From germline, CDR1 is SGHNT and CDR2 YYREEE (reference sequence). This CDR3 has 17 residues. CDR3 nucleotide sequence: TGTGCCAGCAGCTCGCGAGATTCAGTTGCAACTAATGAAAAACTGTTTTTT. The encoded protein is CASSSRDSVATNEKLFF.

CDR3 region: CASSLGASTGDTEAFF. The CDR3 nucleotides are TGTGCCAGCAGCTTGGGGGCCTCTACAGGGGACACTGAAGCTTTCTTT. This chain joins TRBV5-4 and TRBJ1-1; 7 nucleotides line up with TRBD1. CDR1 SGHNT and CDR2 YYREEE come from the germline V gene (reference sequence). The CDR3 is 16 amino acids. The ends lost 0 bases at V and 3 bases at J; junction bases unmatched: 8.

The DNA for the CDR3 is TGTGCCAGCAGCACGCGGACAGGGGATGGCTACACCTTC. The encoded protein is CASSTRTGDGYTF. The gene calls are TRBV7-2 and TRBJ1-2, with 9 bases aligning to TRBD1. Germline V gene sequence: CDR1 SGHTA, CDR2 FQGNSA. Unmatched junction bases numbered 4, after V lost 5 bases and J lost 6 bases. The CDR3 is made up of 13 amino acids.

The V gene is TRBV6-5, the J gene TRBJ1-1; D unresolved. The length of the CDR3 is 11 residues. The germline V gene encodes CDR1 MNHEY and CDR2 SVGAGI. V was trimmed by 6 bases and J by 7 bases, leaving 9 bases between them. CDR3: CASREALEAFF. CDR3 in DNA: TGTGCCAGCAGGGAGGCACTTGAAGCTTTCTTT.